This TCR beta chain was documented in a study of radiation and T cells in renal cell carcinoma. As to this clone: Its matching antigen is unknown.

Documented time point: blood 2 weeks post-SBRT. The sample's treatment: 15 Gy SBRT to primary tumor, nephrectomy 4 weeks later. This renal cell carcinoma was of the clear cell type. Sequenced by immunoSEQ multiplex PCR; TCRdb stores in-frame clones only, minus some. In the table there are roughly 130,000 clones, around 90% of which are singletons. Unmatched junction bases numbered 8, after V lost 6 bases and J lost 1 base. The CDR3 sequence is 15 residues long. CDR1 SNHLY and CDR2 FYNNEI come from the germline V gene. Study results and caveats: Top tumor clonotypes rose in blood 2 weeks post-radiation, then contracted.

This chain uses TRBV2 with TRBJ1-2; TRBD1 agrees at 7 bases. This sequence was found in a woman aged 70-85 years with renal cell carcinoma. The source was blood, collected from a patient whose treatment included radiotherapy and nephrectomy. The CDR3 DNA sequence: TGTGCCAGCAGCAAACAGGGGAGGGTTAACTATGGCTACACCTTC. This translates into CASSKQGRVNYGYTF.